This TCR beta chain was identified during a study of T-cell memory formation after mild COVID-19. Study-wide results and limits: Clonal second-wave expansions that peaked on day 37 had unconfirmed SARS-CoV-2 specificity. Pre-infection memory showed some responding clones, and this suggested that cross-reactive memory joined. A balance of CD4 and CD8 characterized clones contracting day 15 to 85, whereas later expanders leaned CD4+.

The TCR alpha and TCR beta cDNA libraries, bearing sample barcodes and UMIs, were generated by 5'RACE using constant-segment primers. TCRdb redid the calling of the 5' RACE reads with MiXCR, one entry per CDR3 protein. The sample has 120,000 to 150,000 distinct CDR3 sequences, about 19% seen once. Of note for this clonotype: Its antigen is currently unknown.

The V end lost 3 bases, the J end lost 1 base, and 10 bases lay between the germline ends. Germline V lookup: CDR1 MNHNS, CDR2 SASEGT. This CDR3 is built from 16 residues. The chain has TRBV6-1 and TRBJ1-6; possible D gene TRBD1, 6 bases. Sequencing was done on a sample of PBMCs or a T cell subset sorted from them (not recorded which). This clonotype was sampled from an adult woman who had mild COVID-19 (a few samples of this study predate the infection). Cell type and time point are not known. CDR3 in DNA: TGTGCCAGCAGTGATCGGGGGGCTTCCTATAATTCACCCCTCCACTTT. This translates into CASSDRGASYNSPLHF.